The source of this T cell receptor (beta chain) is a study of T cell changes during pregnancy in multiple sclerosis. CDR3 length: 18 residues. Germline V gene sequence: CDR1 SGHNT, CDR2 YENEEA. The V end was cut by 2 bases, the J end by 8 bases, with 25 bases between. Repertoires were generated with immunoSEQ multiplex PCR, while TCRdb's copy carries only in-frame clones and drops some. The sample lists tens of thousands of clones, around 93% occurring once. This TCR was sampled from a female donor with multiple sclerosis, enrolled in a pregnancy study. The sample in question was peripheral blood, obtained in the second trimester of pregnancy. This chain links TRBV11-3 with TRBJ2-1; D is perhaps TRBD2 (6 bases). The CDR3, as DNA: TGTGCCAGCAGCTTAAGACCCCCCAGCGGGCGCCTTCTCGATGAGCAGTTCTTC. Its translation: CASSLRPPSGRLLDEQFF.